The clone carrying this TCR beta chain has a handful of counts. These data are taken from a study of blood T cells in healthy people across ages. Overall study context: About one barcoded beta molecule was captured per two T cells (by template switching).

The length of the CDR3 is 13 residues. V lost 7 bases and J 5 bases, leaving 12 bases between the germline ends. The germline gives CDR1 DFQATT, CDR2 SNEGSKA (reference sequence). A second PCR, run for about 6 to 11 cycles, used a sample-barcoded 5' primer plus a J-beta primer mix. Tags on each cDNA molecule came from a template-switch adaptor with 12 random nucleotides. Every individual sample yielded 3 million or more paired-end reads (each containing CDR3). From the 5' RACE reads, TCRdb called clonotypes with MiXCR, one entry per CDR3 protein. The sample holds 1.2 million to 1.5 million distinct CDR3 sequences, almost 60% seen once.

The gene calls are TRBV20-1 and TRBJ1-6; possibly TRBD1 for D (6 bases). The TCR originated in a man between 18 and 29 years old in good health. The specimen was blood. Written as DNA, the CDR3 is TGCAGTGATACGGGACACGATAATTCACCCCTCCACTTT. Translating it yields CSDTGHDNSPLHF.